The rows below give T cell receptor beta chains drawn from one sample of a study of shared clonotypes between healthy human individuals. The protocol was immunoSEQ multiplex PCR, while the TCRdb copy is restricted to in-frame clones and leaves out a portion. Among about 670,000 clones, roughly 78% were seen once, and the ten largest hold around 2%. The sequenced sample consisted of memory CD4+ T cells sorted from blood. The receptors come from a woman in her 30s in good health. The CDR3 runs from the conserved cysteine through the conserved F or W. A D gene is named only where the DNA matches it firmly. Clone size is not always given. Where it is, it says once, few, many or a class for expanded clones.

V: TRBV19
J: TRBJ1-5
size: -
D: TRBD1
CDR3: CASSIARRGPEARNQPQHF
DNA: TGTGCCAGTAGTATAGCAAGGAGGGGGCCCGAAGCGCGCAATCAGCCCCAGCATTTT

V: TRBV28
J: TRBJ2-3
size: -
D: TRBD2
CDR3: CASSARGETDTQYF
DNA: TGTGCCAGCAGCGCCCGGGGGGAAACAGATACGCAGTATTTT

V: TRBV7-2
J: TRBJ1-1
size: -
D: -
CDR3: CASSLGGINTEAFF
DNA: TGTGCCAGCAGCTTAGGCGGGATCAACACTGAAGCTTTCTTT

V: TRBV4-1
J: TRBJ1-1
size: -
D: -
CDR3: CASSQRGDVTEAFF
DNA: TGCGCCAGCAGCCAACGAGGGGACGTCACTGAAGCTTTCTTT

V: TRBV30
J: TRBJ1-5
size: -
D: -
CDR3: CAWNRGGDQPQHF
DNA: TGTGCCTGGAACCGGGGGGGCGATCAGCCCCAGCATTTT

V: TRBV28
J: TRBJ2-7
size: -
D: -
CDR3: CAVRTREGFGYEQYF
DNA: TGTGCAGTGAGGACGAGAGAGGGTTTCGGCTACGAGCAGTACTTC

V: TRBV6-5
J: TRBJ1-3
size: -
D: -
CDR3: CASSYDSGNTIYF
DNA: TGTGCCAGCAGTTACGACTCTGGAAACACCATATATTTT

V: TRBV18
J: TRBJ2-2
size: -
D: -
CDR3: CASSLGHGELFF
DNA: TGTGCCAGCTCCCTAGGTCACGGGGAGCTGTTTTTT

V: TRBV5-1
J: TRBJ1-5
size: once
D: TRBD1
CDR3: CASSVDRGSNQPQHF
DNA: TGCGCCAGCAGCGTGGACAGGGGCAGCAATCAGCCCCAGCATTTT

V: TRBV27
J: TRBJ2-2
size: once
D: -
CDR3: CASSTTGTTNTGELFF
DNA: TGTGCCAGCAGTACCACCGGGACGACGAACACCGGGGAGCTGTTTTTT

V: TRBV7-2
J: TRBJ2-7
size: -
D: TRBD1
CDR3: CASRGGTGSPGIYEQYF
DNA: TGTGCCAGCCGAGGGGGGACAGGTAGCCCAGGGATCTACGAGCAGTACTTC

V: TRBV7-8
J: TRBJ1-2
size: many
D: TRBD1
CDR3: CASSSDGRGVGYTF
DNA: TGTGCCAGCAGCTCGGACGGCAGGGGGGTTGGCTACACCTTC

V: TRBV6-5
J: TRBJ1-4
size: -
D: -
CDR3: CASKEGFANEKLFF
DNA: TGTGCCAGCAAAGAAGGGTTTGCTAATGAAAAACTGTTTTTT

V: TRBV7-2
J: TRBJ1-2
size: once
D: TRBD1
CDR3: CASTRDRGGGYTF
DNA: TGTGCCAGCACCCGGGACAGGGGCGGTGGCTACACCTTC

V: TRBV5-1
J: TRBJ2-3
size: -
D: TRBD2
CDR3: CASRIAGGTDTQYF
DNA: TGCGCCAGCCGAATAGCGGGGGGCACAGATACGCAGTATTTT

V: TRBV27
J: TRBJ2-5
size: few
D: -
CDR3: CASRERGSRETQYF
DNA: TGTGCCAGTCGCGAACGGGGTTCCCGAGAGACCCAGTACTTC

V: TRBV28
J: TRBJ2-1
size: -
D: -
CDR3: CASSRDFGYEQFF
DNA: TGTGCCAGCAGTCGGGATTTCGGGTATGAGCAGTTCTTC

V: TRBV7-9
J: TRBJ1-2
size: many
D: TRBD1
CDR3: CASSLGTGVGYTF
DNA: TGTGCCAGCAGCCTCGGGACAGGGGTTGGCTACACCTTC

V: TRBV9
J: TRBJ2-6
size: -
D: -
CDR3: CASSVISGANVLTF
DNA: TGTGCCAGCAGCGTGATTTCTGGGGCCAACGTCCTGACTTTC

V: TRBV28
J: TRBJ1-2
size: once
D: TRBD1
CDR3: CASRSDRVHFYGYTF
DNA: TGTGCCAGCAGATCGGACAGGGTCCATTTTTATGGCTACACCTTC

V: TRBV29-1
J: TRBJ1-1
size: -
D: -
CDR3: CSVVAGNTEAFF
DNA: TGCAGCGTTGTCGCCGGGAACACTGAAGCTTTCTTT

V: TRBV29-1
J: TRBJ2-2
size: few
D: TRBD2
CDR3: CSVLGLAGANTGELFF
DNA: TGCAGCGTTCTCGGACTAGCGGGAGCGAACACCGGGGAGCTGTTTTTT

V: TRBV19
J: TRBJ1-5
size: -
D: -
CDR3: CASHIDGAIPNSNQPQHF
DNA: TGTGCCAGCCATATAGACGGGGCGATCCCAAATAGCAATCAGCCCCAGCATTTT

V: TRBV4-2
J: TRBJ2-3
size: -
D: -
CDR3: CASSQPAGGSTDTQYF
DNA: TGTGCCAGCAGCCAACCCGCCGGGGGTAGCACAGATACGCAGTATTTT

V: TRBV28
J: TRBJ2-1
size: -
D: TRBD1
CDR3: CASSPSGQPSYNEQFF
DNA: TGTGCCAGCAGTCCCTCGGGACAGCCCTCCTACAATGAGCAGTTCTTC

V: TRBV2
J: TRBJ2-1
size: -
D: -
CDR3: CASSDRRAGPFSSYNEQFF
DNA: TGTGCCAGCAGTGATCGGAGGGCAGGGCCTTTCAGCTCCTACAATGAGCAGTTCTTC

V: TRBV29-1
J: TRBJ2-6
size: -
D: TRBD1
CDR3: CSVESQGASPSSGANVLTF
DNA: TGCAGCGTTGAATCTCAGGGGGCGAGTCCCTCCTCTGGGGCCAACGTCCTGACTTTC

V: TRBV19
J: TRBJ1-1
size: once
D: -
CDR3: CASSGITENTEAFF
DNA: TGTGCCAGTAGTGGCATCACAGAGAACACTGAAGCTTTCTTT

V: TRBV25-1
J: TRBJ2-5
size: -
D: TRBD2
CDR3: CASSDDLGLAAQETQYF
DNA: TGTGCCAGCAGTGATGATTTGGGACTAGCGGCTCAAGAGACCCAGTACTTC

V: TRBV5-1
J: TRBJ2-5
size: -
D: TRBD2
CDR3: CASRVGTSETQYF
DNA: TGCGCCAGCAGGGTCGGGACTAGCGAGACCCAGTACTTC

V: TRBV5-1
J: TRBJ2-3
size: -
D: TRBD2
CDR3: CASSLALLAGPDTQYF
DNA: TGCGCCAGCAGCTTGGCCTTGCTAGCGGGTCCAGATACGCAGTATTTT

V: TRBV29-1
J: TRBJ2-7
size: -
D: -
CDR3: CSVPPDVAYEQYF
DNA: TGCAGCGTTCCGCCAGACGTAGCCTACGAGCAGTACTTC

V: TRBV5-5
J: TRBJ2-1
size: -
D: TRBD2
CDR3: CASSELAGGYNEQFF
DNA: TGTGCCAGCAGCGAATTAGCGGGAGGCTACAATGAGCAGTTCTTC

V: TRBV10-3
J: TRBJ2-7
size: -
D: TRBD2
CDR3: CAIKWGASGSEQYF
DNA: TGTGCCATCAAATGGGGAGCTAGCGGGAGCGAGCAGTACTTC

V: TRBV5-1
J: TRBJ2-1
size: -
D: -
CDR3: CASSLGGSSDYNEQFF
DNA: TGCGCCAGCAGCTTGGGGGGTAGTAGCGACTACAATGAGCAGTTCTTC

V: TRBV11-3
J: TRBJ2-1
size: -
D: TRBD1
CDR3: CASSSTGDEQFF
DNA: TGTGCCAGCAGCTCCACAGGGGATGAGCAGTTCTTC

V: TRBV4-2
J: TRBJ2-7
size: -
D: TRBD2
CDR3: CASSQVGERGEQYF
DNA: TGTGCCAGCAGCCAAGTCGGGGAGCGGGGCGAGCAGTACTTC